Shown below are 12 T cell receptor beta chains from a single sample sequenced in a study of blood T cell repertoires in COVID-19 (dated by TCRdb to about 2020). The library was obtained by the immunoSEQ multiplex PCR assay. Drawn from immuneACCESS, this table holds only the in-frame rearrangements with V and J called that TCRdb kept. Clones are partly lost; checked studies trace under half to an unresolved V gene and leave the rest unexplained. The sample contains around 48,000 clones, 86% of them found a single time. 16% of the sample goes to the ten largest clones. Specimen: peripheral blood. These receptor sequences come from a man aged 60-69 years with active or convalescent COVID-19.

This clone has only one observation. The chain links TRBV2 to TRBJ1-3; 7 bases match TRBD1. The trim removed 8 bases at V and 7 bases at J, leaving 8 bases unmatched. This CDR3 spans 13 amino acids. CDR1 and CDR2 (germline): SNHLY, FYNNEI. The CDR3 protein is CASGDRARNTIYF. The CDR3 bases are TGTGCCAGCGGAGACAGGGCTCGGAACACCATATATTTT.

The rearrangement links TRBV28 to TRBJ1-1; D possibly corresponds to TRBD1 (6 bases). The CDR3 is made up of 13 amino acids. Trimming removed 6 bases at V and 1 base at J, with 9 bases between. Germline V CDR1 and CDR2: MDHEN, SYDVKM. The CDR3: CASSQGWNTEAFF. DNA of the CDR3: TGTGCCAGCAGCCAGGGGTGGAACACTGAAGCTTTCTTT.

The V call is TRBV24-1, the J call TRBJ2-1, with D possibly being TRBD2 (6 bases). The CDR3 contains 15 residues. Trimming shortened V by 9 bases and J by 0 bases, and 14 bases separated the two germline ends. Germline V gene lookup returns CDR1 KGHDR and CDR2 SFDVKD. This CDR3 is CATQRGLSSYNEQFF. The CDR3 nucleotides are TGTGCCACCCAAAGGGGACTCAGCTCCTACAATGAGCAGTTCTTC.

CDR3 nucleotide sequence: TGTGCCAGCAGCTTAAGAACAGGTCCCTACGAGCAGTACTTC. This sequence encodes CASSLRTGPYEQYF. The V gene is TRBV11-2, the J gene TRBJ2-7; D is possibly TRBD1 (5 bases). Trimming cost V 2 bases and J 2 bases, with 10 bases left between them. The CDR3 length is 14 residues. Germline V gene lookup returns CDR1 SGHAT and CDR2 FQNNGV.

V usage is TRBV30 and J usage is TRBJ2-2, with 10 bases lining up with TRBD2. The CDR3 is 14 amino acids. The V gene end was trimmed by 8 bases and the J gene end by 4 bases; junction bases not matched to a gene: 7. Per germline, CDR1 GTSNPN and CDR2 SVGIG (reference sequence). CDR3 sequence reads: CAVERGGFTGELFF. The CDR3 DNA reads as TGTGCCGTCGAGCGGGGGGGCTTCACCGGGGAGCTGTTTTTT.

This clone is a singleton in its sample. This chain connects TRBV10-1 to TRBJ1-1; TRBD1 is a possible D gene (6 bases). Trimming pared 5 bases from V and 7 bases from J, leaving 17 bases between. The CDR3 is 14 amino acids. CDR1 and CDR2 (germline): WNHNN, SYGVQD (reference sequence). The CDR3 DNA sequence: TGCGCCAGCAGTCCTGACAGGTTTTATAGTGAAGCTTTCTTT. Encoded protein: CASSPDRFYSEAFF.

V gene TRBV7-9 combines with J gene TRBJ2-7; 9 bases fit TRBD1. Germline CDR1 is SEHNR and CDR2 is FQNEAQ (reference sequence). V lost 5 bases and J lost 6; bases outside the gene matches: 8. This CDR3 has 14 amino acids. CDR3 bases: TGTGCCAGCAGCCGTCCCGGGACAGGGAGCGAGCAGTACTTC. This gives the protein CASSRPGTGSEQYF.

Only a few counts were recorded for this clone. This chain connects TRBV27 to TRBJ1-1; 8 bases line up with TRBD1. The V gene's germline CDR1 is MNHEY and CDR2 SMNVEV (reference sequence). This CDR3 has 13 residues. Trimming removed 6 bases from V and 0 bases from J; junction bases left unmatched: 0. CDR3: CASRTGVNTEAFF. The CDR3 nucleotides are TGTGCCAGCAGGACAGGGGTGAACACTGAAGCTTTCTTT.

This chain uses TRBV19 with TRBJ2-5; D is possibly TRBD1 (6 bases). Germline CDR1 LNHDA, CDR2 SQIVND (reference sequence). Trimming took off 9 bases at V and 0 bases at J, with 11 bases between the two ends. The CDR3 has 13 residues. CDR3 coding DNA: TGTGCCAGCAAAGGGACACACCAAGAGACCCAGTACTTC. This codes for CASKGTHQETQYF. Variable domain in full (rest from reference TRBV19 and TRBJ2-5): DGGITQSPKYLFRKEGQNVTLSCEQNLNHDAMYWYRQDPGQGLRLIYYSQIVNDFQKGDIAEGYSVSREKKESFPLTVTSAQKNPTAFYLCASKGTHQETQYFGPGTRLLVL.

CDR3 DNA sequence: TGTGCCAGCAGCCCGACTAGATCAGGGAGGTACGAGCAGTACTTC. This codes for CASSPTRSGRYEQYF. The V call is TRBV11-2, the J call TRBJ2-7; a weak D match, TRBD2 (6 bases). The CDR3 extends over 15 amino acids. V lost 5 bases and J 4 bases, leaving 18 bases between the germline ends. Germline values: CDR1 SGHAT, CDR2 FQNNGV. Full variable domain (rest looked up from reference TRBV11-2 and TRBJ2-7): EAGVAQSPRYKIIEKRQSVAFWCNPISGHATLYWYQQILGQGPKLLIQFQNNGVVDDSQLPKDRFSAERLKGVDSTLKIQPAKLEDSAVYLCASSPTRSGRYEQYFGPGTRLTVT.

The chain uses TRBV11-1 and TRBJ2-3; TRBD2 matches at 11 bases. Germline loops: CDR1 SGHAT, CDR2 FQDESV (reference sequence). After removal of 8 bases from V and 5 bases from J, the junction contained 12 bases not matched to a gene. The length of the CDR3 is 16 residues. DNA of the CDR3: TGTGCCAGCCAAGACGTGGGACTAGCGGACAAAGATACGCAGTATTTT. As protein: CASQDVGLADKDTQYF.

CDR3 DNA: TGTGCCAGCTGTCGAGACGGGGGGCCCGCTGAAGCTTTCTTT. Protein sequence: CASCRDGGPAEAFF. This rearrangement joins TRBV7-9 to TRBJ1-1, with D tentatively TRBD1 (6 bases). Germline V lookup: CDR1 SEHNR, CDR2 FQNEAQ (reference sequence). The CDR3 is 14 residues long. V lost 8 bases and J lost 6, with 19 bases in between.